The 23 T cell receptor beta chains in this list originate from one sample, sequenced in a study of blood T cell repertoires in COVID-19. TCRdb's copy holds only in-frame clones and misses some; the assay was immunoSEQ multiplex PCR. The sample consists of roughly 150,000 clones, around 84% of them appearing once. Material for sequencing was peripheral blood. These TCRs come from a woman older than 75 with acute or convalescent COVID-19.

CDR3 region: CASSPGLRRTGELFF. In DNA, the CDR3 is TGTGCCAGTAGCCCGGGACTCCGGCGGACCGGGGAGCTGTTTTTT. This chain joins TRBV19 and TRBJ2-2, with D maybe TRBD2 (6 bases). Trimming removed 6 bases from V and 5 bases from J, with 16 bases in between. Germline values: CDR1 LNHDA, CDR2 SQIVND (reference sequence). The CDR3 consists of 15 residues.

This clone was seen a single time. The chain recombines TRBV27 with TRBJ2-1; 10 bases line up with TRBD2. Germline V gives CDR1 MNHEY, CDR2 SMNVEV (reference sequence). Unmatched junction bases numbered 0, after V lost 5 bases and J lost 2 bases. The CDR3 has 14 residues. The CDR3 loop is CASSTSGAYNEQFF. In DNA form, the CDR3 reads TGTGCCAGCAGTACTAGCGGGGCCTACAATGAGCAGTTCTTC.

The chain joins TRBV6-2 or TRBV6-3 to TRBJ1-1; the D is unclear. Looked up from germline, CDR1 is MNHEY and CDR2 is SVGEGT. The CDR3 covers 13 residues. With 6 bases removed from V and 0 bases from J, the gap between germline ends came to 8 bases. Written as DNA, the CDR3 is TGTGCCAGCAGCTATATAGTGAACACTGAAGCTTTCTTT. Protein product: CASSYIVNTEAFF.

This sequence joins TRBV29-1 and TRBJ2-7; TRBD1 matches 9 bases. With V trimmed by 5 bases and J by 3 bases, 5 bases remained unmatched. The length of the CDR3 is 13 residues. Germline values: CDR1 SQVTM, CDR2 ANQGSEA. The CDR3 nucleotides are TGCAGCGTTCCGGGACAGGGTTTCTACGAGCAGTACTTC. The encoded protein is CSVPGQGFYEQYF.

The CDR3 DNA is TGTGCCAGCAGCTTGTACGAGAGGGCTAACTATGGCTACACCTTC. Translated: CASSLYERANYGYTF. The V call is TRBV5-6, the J call TRBJ1-2, with D unresolved. This CDR3 region has 15 residues. The V end lost 1 base, the J end lost 0 bases, and 10 bases lay between the germline ends. Per the germline V gene, CDR1 is SGHDT and CDR2 is YYEEEE. Filled out from reference TRBV5-6 and TRBJ1-2, the complete variable domain reads DAGVTQSPTHLIKTRGQQVTLRCSPKSGHDTVSWYQQALGQGPQFIFQYYEEEERQRGNFPDRFSGHQFPNYSSELNVNALLLGDSALYLCASSLYERANYGYTFGSGTRLTVV.

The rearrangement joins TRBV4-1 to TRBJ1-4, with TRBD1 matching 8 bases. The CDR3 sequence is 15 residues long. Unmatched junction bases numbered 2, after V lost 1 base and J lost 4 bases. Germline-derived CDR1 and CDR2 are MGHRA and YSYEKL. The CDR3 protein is CASSQADRDNEKLFF. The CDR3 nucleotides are TGCGCCAGCAGCCAAGCGGACAGGGATAATGAAAAACTGTTTTTT.

The CDR3: CASSQDLSVSEAFF. CDR3 nucleotides: TGCGCCAGCAGCCAAGACCTCTCGGTTTCTGAAGCTTTCTTT. The chain is built from TRBV4-1 and TRBJ1-1; no firm D call. CDR1 MGHRA and CDR2 YSYEKL come from the germline V gene. V was pared by 0 bases and J by 6 bases, with 11 bases between. The CDR3 length is 14 residues.

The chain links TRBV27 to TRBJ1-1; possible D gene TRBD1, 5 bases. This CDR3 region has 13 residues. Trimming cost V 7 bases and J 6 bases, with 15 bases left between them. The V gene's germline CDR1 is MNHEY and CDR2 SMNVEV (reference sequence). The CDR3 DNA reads TGTGCCAGCACGCGGGGCAGTAATTCTGAAGCTTTCTTT. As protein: CASTRGSNSEAFF.

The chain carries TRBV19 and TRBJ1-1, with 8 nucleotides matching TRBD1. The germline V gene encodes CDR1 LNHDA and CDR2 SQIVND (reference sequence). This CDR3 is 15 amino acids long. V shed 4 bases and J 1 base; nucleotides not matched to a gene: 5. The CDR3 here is CASSKTGVRNTEAFF. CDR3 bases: TGTGCCAGTAGTAAGACAGGGGTTCGGAACACTGAAGCTTTCTTT.

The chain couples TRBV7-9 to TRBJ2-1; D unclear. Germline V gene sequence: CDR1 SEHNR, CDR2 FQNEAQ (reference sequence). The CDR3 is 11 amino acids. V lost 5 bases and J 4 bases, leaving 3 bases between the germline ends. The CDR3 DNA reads TGTGCCAGCAGCCCTTACAATGAGCAGTTCTTC. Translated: CASSPYNEQFF.

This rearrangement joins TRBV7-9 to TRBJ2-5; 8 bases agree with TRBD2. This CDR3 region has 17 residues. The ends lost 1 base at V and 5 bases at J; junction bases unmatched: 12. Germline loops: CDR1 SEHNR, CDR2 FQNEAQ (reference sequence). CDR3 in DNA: TGTGCCAGCAGCTTAGAGCTCGACGGGGGGGCGTGGGAGACCCAGTACTTC. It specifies CASSLELDGGAWETQYF.

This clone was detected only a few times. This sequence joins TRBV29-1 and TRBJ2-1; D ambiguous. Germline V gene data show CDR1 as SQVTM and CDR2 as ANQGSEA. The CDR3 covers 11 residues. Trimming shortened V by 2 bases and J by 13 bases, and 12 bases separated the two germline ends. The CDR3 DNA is TGCAGCGTTGAATTAGAGCGACCCCAGTTCTTC. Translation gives CSVELERPQFF.

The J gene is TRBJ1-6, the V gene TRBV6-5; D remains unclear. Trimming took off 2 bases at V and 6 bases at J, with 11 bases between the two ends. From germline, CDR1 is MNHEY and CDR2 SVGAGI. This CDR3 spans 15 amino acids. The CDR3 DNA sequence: TGTGCCAGCAGTTACACCGGACTTGGTAATTCACCCCTCCACTTT. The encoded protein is CASSYTGLGNSPLHF.

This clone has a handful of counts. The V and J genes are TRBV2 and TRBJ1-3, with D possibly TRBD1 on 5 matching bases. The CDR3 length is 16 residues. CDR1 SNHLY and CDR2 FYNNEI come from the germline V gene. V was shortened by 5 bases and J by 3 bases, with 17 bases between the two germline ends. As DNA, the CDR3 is TGTGCCAGCAGTATCTTCGGACTAGGGGTTGGAAACACCATATATTTT. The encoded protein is CASSIFGLGVGNTIYF.

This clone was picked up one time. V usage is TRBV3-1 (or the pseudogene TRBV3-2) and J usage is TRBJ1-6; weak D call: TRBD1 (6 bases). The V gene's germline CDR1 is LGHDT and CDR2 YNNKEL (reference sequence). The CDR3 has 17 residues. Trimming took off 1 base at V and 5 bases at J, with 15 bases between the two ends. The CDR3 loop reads CASSQGGGGLDNSPLHF. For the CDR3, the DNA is TGTGCCAGCAGCCAAGGAGGGGGGGGCTTAGATAATTCACCCCTCCACTTT.

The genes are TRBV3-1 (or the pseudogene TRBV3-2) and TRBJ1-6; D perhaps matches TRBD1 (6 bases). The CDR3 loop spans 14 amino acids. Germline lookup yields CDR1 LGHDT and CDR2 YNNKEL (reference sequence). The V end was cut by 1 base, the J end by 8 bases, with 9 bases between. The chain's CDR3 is CASSQVAGDSPLHF. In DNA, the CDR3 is TGTGCCAGCAGCCAAGTGGCAGGGGATTCACCCCTCCACTTT.

CDR3 in amino acids: CASSLEGAFTYNEQFF. As DNA, the CDR3 is TGTGCCAGCAGCTTAGAGGGCGCATTTACCTACAATGAGCAGTTCTTC. This chain joins TRBV5-6 and TRBJ2-1; D possibly corresponds to TRBD2 (5 bases). V was cut by 2 bases and J by 2 bases, with 14 bases left in between. Germline-derived CDR1 and CDR2 are SGHDT and YYEEEE. CDR3 length equals 16 residues.

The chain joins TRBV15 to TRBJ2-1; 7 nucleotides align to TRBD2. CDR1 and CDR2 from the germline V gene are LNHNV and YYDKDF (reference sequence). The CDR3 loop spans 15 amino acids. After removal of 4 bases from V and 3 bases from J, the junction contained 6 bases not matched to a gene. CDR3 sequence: CATSKRLALYNEQFF. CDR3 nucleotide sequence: TGTGCCACCAGCAAGAGACTAGCTCTCTACAATGAGCAGTTCTTC. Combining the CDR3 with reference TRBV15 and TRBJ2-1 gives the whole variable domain DAMVIQNPRYQVTQFGKPVTLSCSQTLNHNVMYWYQQKSSQAPKLLFHYYDKDFNNEADTPDNFQSRRPNTSFCFLDIRSPGLGDTAMYLCATSKRLALYNEQFFGPGTRLTVL.

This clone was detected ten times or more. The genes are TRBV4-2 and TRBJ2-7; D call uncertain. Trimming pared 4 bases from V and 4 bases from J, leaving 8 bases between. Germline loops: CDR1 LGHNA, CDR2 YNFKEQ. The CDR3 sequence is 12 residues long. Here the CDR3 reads CASSLSFYEQYF. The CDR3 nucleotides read TGTGCCAGCAGCCTATCCTTTTACGAGCAGTACTTC.

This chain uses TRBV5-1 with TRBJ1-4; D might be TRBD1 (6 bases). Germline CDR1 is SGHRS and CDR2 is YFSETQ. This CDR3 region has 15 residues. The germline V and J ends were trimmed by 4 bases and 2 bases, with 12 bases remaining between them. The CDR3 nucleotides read TGCGCCAGCAGCGGGGGACAAACCACTAATGAAAAACTGTTTTTT. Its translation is CASSGGQTTNEKLFF.

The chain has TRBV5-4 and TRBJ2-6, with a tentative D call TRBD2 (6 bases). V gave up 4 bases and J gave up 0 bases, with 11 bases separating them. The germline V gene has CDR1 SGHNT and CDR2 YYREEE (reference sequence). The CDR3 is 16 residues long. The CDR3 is CASSLSGYSGANVLTF. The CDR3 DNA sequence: TGTGCCAGCAGCCTCAGCGGGTACTCTGGGGCCAACGTCCTGACTTTC.

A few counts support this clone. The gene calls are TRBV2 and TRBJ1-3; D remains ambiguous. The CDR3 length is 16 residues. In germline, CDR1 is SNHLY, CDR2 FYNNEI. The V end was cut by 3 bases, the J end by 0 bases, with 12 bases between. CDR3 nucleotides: TGTGCCAGCAGTGACAGGCGTCTCATCTCTGGAAACACCATATATTTT. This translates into CASSDRRLISGNTIYF.

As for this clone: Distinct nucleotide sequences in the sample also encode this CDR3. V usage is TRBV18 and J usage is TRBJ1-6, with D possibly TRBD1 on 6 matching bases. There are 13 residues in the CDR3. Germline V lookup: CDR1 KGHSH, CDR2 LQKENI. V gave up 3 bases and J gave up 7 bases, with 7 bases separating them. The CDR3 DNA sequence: TGTGCCAGCTCACCCGGACAGAATTCACCCCTCCACTTT. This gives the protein CASSPGQNSPLHF. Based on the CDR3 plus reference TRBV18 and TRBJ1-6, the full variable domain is NAGVMQNPRHLVRRRGQEARLRCSPMKGHSHVYWYRQLPEEGLKFMVYLQKENIIDESGMPKERFSAEFPKEGPSILRIQQVVRGDSAAYFCASSPGQNSPLHFGNGTRLTVT.